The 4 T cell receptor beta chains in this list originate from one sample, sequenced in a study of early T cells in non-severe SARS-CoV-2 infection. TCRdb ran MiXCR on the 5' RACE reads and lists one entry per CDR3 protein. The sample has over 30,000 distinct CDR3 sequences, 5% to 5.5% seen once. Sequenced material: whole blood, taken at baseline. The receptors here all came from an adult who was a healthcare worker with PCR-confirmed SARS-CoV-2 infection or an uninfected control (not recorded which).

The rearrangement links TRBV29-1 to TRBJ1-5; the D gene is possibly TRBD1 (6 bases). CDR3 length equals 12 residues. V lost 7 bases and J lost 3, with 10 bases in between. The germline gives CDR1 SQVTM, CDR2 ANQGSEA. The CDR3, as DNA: TGCAGCGCCGGGACAAACAATCAGCCCCAGCATTTT. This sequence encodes CSAGTNNQPQHF.

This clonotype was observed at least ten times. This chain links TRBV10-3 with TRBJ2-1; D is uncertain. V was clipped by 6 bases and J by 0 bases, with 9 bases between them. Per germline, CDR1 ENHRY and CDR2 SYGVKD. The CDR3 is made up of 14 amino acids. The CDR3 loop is CAISLDPSYNEQFF. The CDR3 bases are TGTGCCATCAGCCTGGATCCCTCCTACAATGAGCAGTTCTTC.

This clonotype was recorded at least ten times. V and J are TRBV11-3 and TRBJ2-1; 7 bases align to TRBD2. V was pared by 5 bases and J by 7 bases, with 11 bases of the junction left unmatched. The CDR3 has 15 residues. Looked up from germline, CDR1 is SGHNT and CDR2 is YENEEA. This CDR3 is CASSAWAGAGNEQFF. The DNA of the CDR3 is TGTGCCAGCAGCGCTTGGGCGGGAGCGGGTAATGAGCAGTTCTTC.

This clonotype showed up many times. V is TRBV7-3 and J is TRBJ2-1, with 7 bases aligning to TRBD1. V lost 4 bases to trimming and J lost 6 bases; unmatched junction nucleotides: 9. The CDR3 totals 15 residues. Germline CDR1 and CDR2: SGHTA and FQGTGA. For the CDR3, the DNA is TGTGCCAGCAGCTCTACAGGGGCAAGGGCCAATGAGCAGTTCTTC. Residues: CASSSTGARANEQFF.